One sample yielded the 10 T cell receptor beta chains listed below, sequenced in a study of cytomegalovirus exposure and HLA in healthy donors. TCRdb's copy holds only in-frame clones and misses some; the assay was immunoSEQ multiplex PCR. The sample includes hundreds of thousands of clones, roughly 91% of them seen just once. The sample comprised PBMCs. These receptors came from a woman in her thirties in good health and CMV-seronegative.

The chain's CDR3 is CAIKAGSTHNEQFF. Written as DNA, the CDR3 is TGTGCCATCAAAGCAGGGAGCACCCACAATGAGCAGTTCTTC. This chain uses TRBV10-3 with TRBJ2-1; D may correspond to TRBD1 or TRBD2 (5 bases each). CDR1 and CDR2 from the germline V gene are ENHRY and SYGVKD. Trimming left V 7 bases short and J 5 bases short, with 15 bases between. The CDR3 runs to 14 residues.

CDR3 bases: TGTGCCAGCAGAGCCACTAGCGGGAGCCCCACAGATACGCAGTATTTT. The encoded protein is CASRATSGSPTDTQYF. The V gene is TRBV9, the J gene TRBJ2-3, with 11 bases that match TRBD2. The length of the CDR3 is 16 residues. After removal of 5 bases from V and 2 bases from J, the junction contained 7 bases not matched to a gene. Germline-derived CDR1 and CDR2 are SGDLS and YYNGEE.

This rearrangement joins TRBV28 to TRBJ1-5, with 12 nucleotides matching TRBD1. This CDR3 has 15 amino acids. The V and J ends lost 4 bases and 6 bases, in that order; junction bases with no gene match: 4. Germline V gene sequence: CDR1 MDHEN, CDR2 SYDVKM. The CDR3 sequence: CASSSGQGAFQPQHF. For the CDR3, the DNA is TGTGCCAGCAGTTCGGGACAGGGGGCATTTCAGCCCCAGCATTTT.

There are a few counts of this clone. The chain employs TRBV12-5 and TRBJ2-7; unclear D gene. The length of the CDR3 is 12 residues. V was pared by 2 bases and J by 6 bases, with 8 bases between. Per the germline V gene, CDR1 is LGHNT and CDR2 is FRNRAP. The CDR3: CASGLPTSEQYF. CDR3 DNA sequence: TGTGCTAGTGGTTTGCCCACGAGCGAGCAGTACTTC.

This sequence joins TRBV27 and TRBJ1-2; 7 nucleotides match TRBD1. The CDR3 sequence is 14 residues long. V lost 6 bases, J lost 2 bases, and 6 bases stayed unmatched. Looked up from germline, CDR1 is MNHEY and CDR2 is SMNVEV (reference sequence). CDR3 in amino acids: CASSMTGKNYGYTF. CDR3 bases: TGTGCCAGCAGCATGACAGGGAAAAACTATGGCTACACCTTC.

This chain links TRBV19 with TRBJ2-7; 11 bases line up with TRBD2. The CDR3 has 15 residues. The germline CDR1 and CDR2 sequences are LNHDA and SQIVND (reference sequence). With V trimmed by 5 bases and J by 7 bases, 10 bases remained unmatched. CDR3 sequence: CASSFVAGGPQEQYF. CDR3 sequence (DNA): TGTGCCAGTAGTTTCGTAGCGGGAGGGCCGCAAGAGCAGTACTTC. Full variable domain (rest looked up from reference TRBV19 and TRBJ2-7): DGGITQSPKYLFRKEGQNVTLSCEQNLNHDAMYWYRQDPGQGLRLIYYSQIVNDFQKGDIAEGYSVSREKKESFPLTVTSAQKNPTAFYLCASSFVAGGPQEQYFGPGTRLTVT.

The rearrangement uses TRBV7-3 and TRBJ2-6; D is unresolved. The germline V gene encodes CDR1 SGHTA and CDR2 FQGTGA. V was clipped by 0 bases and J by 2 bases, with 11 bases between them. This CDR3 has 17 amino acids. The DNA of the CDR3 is TGTGCCAGCAGCTTAACCTCACTGATACCTGGGGCCAACGTCCTGACTTTC. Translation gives CASSLTSLIPGANVLTF.

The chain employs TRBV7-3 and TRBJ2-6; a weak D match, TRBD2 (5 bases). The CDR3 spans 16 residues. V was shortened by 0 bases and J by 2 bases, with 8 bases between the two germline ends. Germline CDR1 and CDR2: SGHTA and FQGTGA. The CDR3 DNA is TGTGCCAGCAGCTTAACGGCGGGTGCTGGGGCCAACGTCCTGACTTTC. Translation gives CASSLTAGAGANVLTF.

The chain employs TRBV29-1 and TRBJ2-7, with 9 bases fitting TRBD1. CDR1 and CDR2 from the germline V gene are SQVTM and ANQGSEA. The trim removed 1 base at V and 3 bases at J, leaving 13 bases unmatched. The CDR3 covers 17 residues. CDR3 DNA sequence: TGCAGCGTTGAAGGTTTAGTACAGGGGGCGATTGGCTACGAGCAGTACTTC. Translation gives CSVEGLVQGAIGYEQYF.

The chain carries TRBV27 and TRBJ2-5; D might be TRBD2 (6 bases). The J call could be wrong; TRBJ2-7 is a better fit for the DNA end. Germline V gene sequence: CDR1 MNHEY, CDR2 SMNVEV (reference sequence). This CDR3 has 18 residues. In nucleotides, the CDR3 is TGTGCCAGCAGTCCCCTCAGTAGCGGAAGACCAATTCCTTACGAGCAGTACTTC. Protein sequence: CASSPLSSGRPIPYEQYF.